Given below is one TCR beta chain in context. Trimming removed 4 bases from V and 7 bases from J; junction bases left unmatched: 12. This CDR3 has 15 residues. The germline gives CDR1 KGHSH, CDR2 LQKENI. The data derive from a study of blood T cell repertoires in COVID-19. Background on the study: Spain, Italy and the United States supplied samples that represented acute and convalescent COVID-19. PBMCs, B-cell-depleted T cells, or T cells provided the cDNA or gDNA that made up the material.

In the original analysis: Estimates of nucleated cell counts were drawn from the amplification of reference gene primers. The repertoire was sequenced with immunoSEQ multiplex PCR; TCRdb's copy has only in-frame clones and lacks some. From that table come the V and J calls and clone size; the DNA was used to work out D and trimming. The sample shows 150,000 to 250,000 clones, 94% of them seen only once. V usage is TRBV18 and J usage is TRBJ1-2, with TRBD1 matching over 7 bases. The clonotype comes from a young man with COVID-19, enrolled during active disease. The sample consisted of peripheral blood. The CDR3 DNA follows: TGTGCCAGCTCACTACGGACAGGAGATATGGGTGGCTACACCTTC. It codes for CASSLRTGDMGGYTF.